Described below is a single T cell receptor (beta chain) sequence and its context. Its binding antigen is unknown. Per-base quality was not reported, and no clone a single base away is much larger than it. Using the deep immunoSEQ assay, multiplex PCR amplified TCR CDR3 regions from genomic DNA. For each cell subset, the extracted genomic DNA was distributed evenly across all wells of several immunoSEQ 96-well plates, and each plate served as one replicate. For sorted subsets, approximately 210 ng genomic DNA, equal to tens of thousands of T cell genomes, was loaded into each replicate PCR. The purified libraries were quantified using a Qubit 3.0 fluorometer, sized with a Bioanalyzer 2100, and then quantified again using the KAPA Library Quantification kit. Every immunoSEQ 96-well plate was sequenced on a separate single-read 150-cycle Illumina NextSeq 550 flow cell. Concerning the study's data processing: The immunoSEQ output contained only junctional sequences without quality scores, so filtering could not match that applied to full-length reads. To assign V/J genes and CDR3, sequences were annotated using PyIR, a Python wrapper for IgBLAST v1.9, with IMGT germline references. Reads were filtered out if the reads had weak V/J assignments (E-value above 1e-6), no CDR3, stop codons, out-of-frame junctions, or ambiguous translated residues. V3J clonotypes were defined as sequences sharing an identical inferred V gene, J gene, and CDR3 amino acid sequence. Percentage overlap between repertoires was calculated by dividing the number of shared unique clonotypes by the size of the smaller repertoire. RTK rarefaction, the Chao1 estimator, and Recon v2.1 estimates of unobserved clonotypes were used to assess repertoire richness. For all TCRbeta clonotypes obtained by the gDNA method from four donors, generation probabilities were computed with OLGA. TCRdb retrieved this table from immuneACCESS and kept in-frame rearrangements only. Not all clones are present; in checked studies, unresolved V genes account for under half, and no reason is known for the remainder. V and J calls and clone size are copied from that table; D and trimming were computed from the DNA. Here the sample has approximately 1,500,000 clones; 98% occur a single time. The top ten hold approximately 0.44% of the sample.

The sample is drawn from a study of shared clonotypes between healthy human individuals (dated by TCRdb to the early 2020s). Regarding the research as a whole: The cohort included a few men and a couple of women between 18 and 49 years of age. Different laboratories and diverse techniques were used to prepare libraries and sequence TCR repertoires, to increase sequencing depth and limit assay-specific biases. To estimate repertoire size and how much clonotype sharing occurs between individuals, the study deeply sequenced the blood TCR repertoires of about 5 healthy adults. For each donor, CD4 naive and CD4 memory were each run on three plates, CD8 naive on two plates, and CD8 memory on one plate. Each donor's leukapheresis produced roughly between about 0.9 and 9.5 billion PBMCs. Overall study outcomes, separate from this receptor: Pairwise subsampling led to the expectation that sequencing depth would affect the degree of clonotype sharing among donors. Across a few donors, approximately 5% of naive CD4, around 3.5% of naive CD8, around 2.5% of memory CD4, and 0.3% to 0.45% of memory CD8 clonotypes were shared. Because the study included a small number of donors, the genetic and exposure-history diversity represented was limited. Only blood was sampled, and tissue TCR repertoires likely differ from those in blood. Compared with non-shared clonotypes, clonotypes shared by all four sorted-subset donors had higher generation probabilities. Incomplete sequencing was indicated by rarefaction of sorted-subset datasets, despite the large sequencing depth. Larger estimated clonotype richness was generally found for naive subsets than for memory subsets.

Healthy HIV-negative adults with no recently reported acute infections or vaccinations were included as donors. Only Caucasian adults living in Nashville, Tennessee, USA were represented among the donors. CD4+ T cells were enriched by magnetic negative selection; naive cells were then positively selected on CD45RA, and the negative fraction formed the memory subset. Blood was obtained by leukapheresis, after which PBMCs were separated by Ficoll-Histopaque density gradient centrifugation and cryopreserved in liquid nitrogen vapor phase. Analytical flow cytometry was used to check the purity and quantity of each magnetically sorted T cell population. Genomic DNA was isolated from each sorted fraction and quantified by UV absorbance on a Nanodrop 2000c. V is reduced by 6 bases and J by 6 bases, leaving a spacing of 16 bases between them. Its CDR3 holds 13 amino acids, cysteine through phenylalanine. Only the CDR3 portion is preserved as DNA: 39 bases, with reading frame beginning at the first base. For CDR1 and CDR2, the germline V gene lists SGHRS and YFSETQ.

Sequenced input: naive CD4+ T cells sorted from blood. Taken with the paper, the label for cell subset or site translates to: CD45RA+ positively selected. Rearrangement joined TRBV5-1 to TRBJ2-7; the D gene is possibly TRBD1 or TRBD2, each agreeing over 6 bases. The source is a man in his thirties or forties in good health. The DNA sequence reads TGCGCCAGCACCTCCGGGGGCCTCGGCGAGCAGTACTTC. Its translation reads: CASTSGGLGEQYF.